The 26 T cell receptor beta chains below come from one sample, sequenced in a study of cytomegalovirus exposure and HLA in healthy donors. Primers included in the PCR were 60 Vbeta and 13 Jbeta primers. The data were produced by immunoSEQ multiplex PCR, yet TCRdb's version contains in-frame clones alone and is incomplete. The data show about 120,000 clones, with 81% seen just once and roughly 3.9% held by the top ten. Specimen: PBMCs. The receptors derive from a woman in her twenties or thirties in good health and CMV-seronegative.

This clone showed up just a few times. The chain is built from TRBV28 and TRBJ1-3; D possibly corresponds to TRBD1 (5 bases). Between the trimmed V and J ends, which lost 7 bases and 4 bases, there was a span of 14 bases. CDR3 length equals 14 residues. Germline values: CDR1 MDHEN, CDR2 SYDVKM. The CDR3 bases are TGTGCCAGCAAGGCCGGGGGGGAAGGAAACACCATATATTTT. Encoded protein: CASKAGGEGNTIYF.

The genes are TRBV6-5 and TRBJ2-3; D remains unclear. The CDR3 is 11 amino acids. The V end lost 5 bases, the J end lost 5 bases, and 5 bases lay between the germline ends. Per the germline V gene, CDR1 is MNHEY and CDR2 is SVGAGI. CDR3 loop: CASSNGDTQYF. In nucleotides, the CDR3 is TGTGCCAGCAGTAACGGAGATACGCAGTATTTT.

V is TRBV5-1 and J is TRBJ2-5; no clear D. Germline assignment: CDR1 SGHRS and CDR2 YFSETQ. The CDR3 length is 13 residues. V was cut by 4 bases and J by 5 bases, with 12 bases left in between. The CDR3, as DNA: TGCGCCAGCAGCCCGGGTTTATGGGAGACCCAGTACTTC. It specifies CASSPGLWETQYF.

This chain joins TRBV7-9 and TRBJ1-5; D unresolved. The V end lost 1 base, the J end lost 1 base, and 8 bases lay between the germline ends. This CDR3 is 15 amino acids long. Germline V gene lookup returns CDR1 SEHNR and CDR2 FQNEAQ (reference sequence). CDR3 residues: CASSLVPGSNQPQHF. CDR3 bases: TGTGCCAGCAGCTTAGTTCCGGGGAGCAATCAGCCCCAGCATTTT.

This rearrangement joins TRBV7-9 to TRBJ2-7; D perhaps matches TRBD2 (6 bases). V was pared by 4 bases and J by 5 bases, with 21 bases between. The length of the CDR3 is 16 residues. Germline assignment: CDR1 SEHNR and CDR2 FQNEAQ (reference sequence). CDR3 in DNA: TGTGCCAGCAGCTCCCAACGGGACTCCAGAATGCACGAGCAGTACTTC. This translates into CASSSQRDSRMHEQYF.

In its sample, this clone was seen a few times. The chain joins TRBV6-1 to TRBJ2-7, with a weak D call TRBD1 (5 bases). Germline loops: CDR1 MNHNS, CDR2 SASEGT. The CDR3 is 14 amino acids. V lost 3 bases and J lost 1, with 10 bases in between. The DNA of the CDR3 is TGTGCCAGCAGTGATTTGGGGCGGTCCTACGAGCAGTACTTC. This translates into CASSDLGRSYEQYF.

This chain connects TRBV15 to TRBJ2-7; 10 nucleotides match TRBD2. Germline loops: CDR1 LNHNV, CDR2 YYDKDF (reference sequence). The CDR3 length is 15 residues. V was clipped by 0 bases and J by 7 bases; unmatched bases: 6. CDR3 bases: TGTGCCACCAGCAGAGATGTGGCTAGCGGGGGAGAGCAGTACTTC. As protein: CATSRDVASGGEQYF.

The chain uses TRBV5-6 and TRBJ2-1, with D tentatively TRBD2 (6 bases). Germline assignment: CDR1 SGHDT and CDR2 YYEEEE. V gave up 4 bases and J gave up 7 bases, with 21 bases separating them. The CDR3 length is 16 residues. Here the CDR3 reads CASSVSSGWLMNEQFF. The CDR3 bases are TGTGCCAGCAGCGTCTCAAGCGGGTGGTTAATGAATGAGCAGTTCTTC.

This chain connects TRBV6-6 to TRBJ2-3, with D possibly being TRBD2 (6 bases). Germline V gene data show CDR1 as MNHNY and CDR2 as SVGAGI (reference sequence). The CDR3 covers 14 residues. Trimming removed 11 bases from V and 2 bases from J, with 17 bases in between. CDR3 amino acids: CAARPGVATDTQYF. DNA for the CDR3: TGTGCCGCCCGACCGGGAGTTGCCACAGATACGCAGTATTTT.

The chain employs TRBV6-5 and TRBJ2-1, with TRBD2 identical over 8 bases. V was clipped by 6 bases and J by 8 bases; unmatched bases: 9. The CDR3 extends over 14 amino acids. CDR1 is MNHEY, CDR2 SVGAGI, per germline. CDR3 sequence: CASSPGLANDEQFF. In DNA, the CDR3 is TGTGCCAGCAGCCCTGGACTAGCAAACGATGAGCAGTTCTTC.

A single count supports this clone. V gene TRBV7-9 combines with J gene TRBJ2-5; 10 bases are shared with TRBD2. V was clipped by 5 bases and J by 0 bases; unmatched bases: 6. Germline CDR1 SEHNR, CDR2 FQNEAQ (reference sequence). The CDR3 is made up of 16 amino acids. The CDR3 region has the DNA TGTGCCAGCAGCCCGAATAGCGGGAGGCACCAAGAGACCCAGTACTTC. Translated: CASSPNSGRHQETQYF. Complete variable domain (other parts from reference TRBV7-9 and TRBJ2-5): DTGVSQNPRHKITKRGQNVTFRCDPISEHNRLYWYRQTLGQGPEFLTYFQNEAQLEKSRLLSDRFSAERPKGSFSTLEIQRTEQGDSAMYLCASSPNSGRHQETQYFGPGTRLLVL.

The rearrangement links TRBV25-1 to TRBJ2-7, with 7 bases that match TRBD1. In germline, CDR1 is MGHDK, CDR2 SYGVNS. J lost 3 bases, V lost 5 bases, and 10 bases had no gene match. The CDR3 contains 15 residues. CDR3 in amino acids: CASSCDRAEDYEQYF. In DNA form, the CDR3 reads TGTGCCAGCAGTTGCGACAGGGCCGAGGACTACGAGCAGTACTTC.

V and J are TRBV19 and TRBJ2-3; D gene uncertain. The germline V gene encodes CDR1 LNHDA and CDR2 SQIVND (reference sequence). Deletions cut 5 bases from V and 6 bases from J, with 15 bases between. The CDR3 has 14 amino acids. DNA for the CDR3: TGTGCCAGTAGTCAGAACTCGGGTTTTGATACGCAGTATTTT. The encoded protein is CASSQNSGFDTQYF.

This chain joins TRBV10-1 and TRBJ2-7; D perhaps matches TRBD2 (6 bases). Between the trimmed V and J ends, which lost 0 bases and 3 bases, there was a span of 9 bases. The CDR3 runs 14 residues. CDR1 WNHNN and CDR2 SYGVQD come from the germline V gene (reference sequence). The CDR3 DNA follows: TGCGCCAGCAGTGAGTCGGTCGGGAGCTACGAGCAGTACTTC. Amino acids: CASSESVGSYEQYF.

This clone has more than one count but fewer than ten. The rearrangement links TRBV7-2 to TRBJ2-3, with D hard to call. Between the trimmed V and J ends, which lost 4 bases and 6 bases, there was a span of 8 bases. The CDR3 contains 12 residues. CDR1 SGHTA and CDR2 FQGNSA come from the germline V gene. The CDR3 is CASSSVQDTQYF. The CDR3 DNA follows: TGTGCCAGCAGCTCCGTTCAGGATACGCAGTATTTT.

This clone was counted between two and nine times. The rearrangement joins TRBV19 to TRBJ2-2; no definite D call. With 9 bases removed from V and 4 bases from J, the gap between germline ends came to 15 bases. The CDR3 totals 14 residues. Germline assignment: CDR1 LNHDA and CDR2 SQIVND (reference sequence). CDR3 residues: CASCPQSITGELFF. The CDR3 region has the DNA TGTGCCAGCTGCCCACAGAGCATCACCGGGGAGCTGTTTTTT.

This chain joins TRBV2 and TRBJ1-1; 10 bases match TRBD1. CDR3 length equals 13 residues. Trimming cost V 8 bases and J 11 bases; bases outside gene matches: 11. The V gene's germline CDR1 is SNHLY and CDR2 FYNNEI. The CDR3 loop reads CASGFGQGGEAFF. The CDR3 bases are TGTGCCAGCGGCTTCGGACAGGGGGGTGAGGCTTTCTTT.

The V and J genes are TRBV7-2 and TRBJ1-5; D is unresolved. V was pared by 2 bases and J by 7 bases, with 12 bases between. Germline V gives CDR1 SGHTA, CDR2 FQGNSA. CDR3 size: 14 residues. The CDR3 sequence: CASSLYGSQQPQHF. In DNA, the CDR3 is TGTGCCAGCAGCTTATACGGGAGCCAGCAGCCCCAGCATTTT.

This chain joins TRBV5-4 and TRBJ2-5; 11 bases are a match to TRBD2. Matching the DNA end better, TRBJ2-7 makes the J call doubtful. Per the germline V gene, CDR1 is SGHNT and CDR2 is YYREEE (reference sequence). The length of the CDR3 is 16 residues. The CDR3 is CASSPRLAGTRYEQYF. CDR3 coding DNA: TGTGCCAGCAGCCCCCGACTAGCGGGAACCCGCTACGAGCAGTACTTC.

This chain connects TRBV28 to TRBJ2-5, with D possibly matching TRBD2 (6 bases). V lost 5 bases and J 7 bases, leaving 8 bases between the germline ends. Germline V gives CDR1 MDHEN, CDR2 SYDVKM. The CDR3 length is 11 residues. CDR3 region: CASSMGGTQYF. CDR3 nucleotides: TGTGCCAGCAGTATGGGGGGGACCCAGTACTTC. The entire variable domain, with the rest obtained from reference TRBV28 and TRBJ2-5, is as follows: DVKVTQSSRYLVKRTGEKVFLECVQDMDHENMFWYRQDPGLGLRLIYFSYDVKMKEKGDIPEGYSVSREKKERFSLILESASTNQTSMYLCASSMGGTQYFGPGTRLLVL.

This chain uses TRBV7-6 with TRBJ2-1, with 8 positions matching TRBD2. There are 16 residues in the CDR3. The germline V gene encodes CDR1 SGHVS and CDR2 FNYEAQ. J lost 2 bases, V lost 0 bases, and 3 bases had no gene match. DNA for the CDR3: TGTGCCAGCAGCTTAGCGAGTAGCGGGGCCTACAATGAGCAGTTCTTC. Translation: CASSLASSGAYNEQFF.

This sequence joins TRBV7-3 and TRBJ2-1, with 10 bases fitting TRBD2. J lost 8 bases, V lost 2 bases, and 6 bases had no gene match. Germline lookup yields CDR1 SGHTA and CDR2 FQGTGA. This CDR3 comprises 15 residues. The CDR3 loop reads CASSLLSSGSDEQFF. The CDR3 region has the DNA TGTGCCAGCAGCTTATTGTCTAGCGGGAGCGATGAGCAGTTCTTC.

The chain couples TRBV6-5 to TRBJ1-5; 9 bases match TRBD1. CDR1 and CDR2 from the germline V gene are MNHEY and SVGAGI. Trimming at V came to 2 bases and at J to 6 bases, leaving 8 bases not matched to a gene. The CDR3 covers 16 residues. The CDR3 reads CASSYPHRGHGQPQHF. The CDR3 DNA reads TGTGCCAGCAGTTACCCCCACAGGGGGCACGGTCAGCCCCAGCATTTT.

The J gene is TRBJ2-5, the V gene TRBV28; 7 bases line up with TRBD1. Matching the DNA end better, TRBJ2-7 makes the J call doubtful. The CDR3 sequence is 13 residues long. Germline CDR1 is MDHEN and CDR2 is SYDVKM. The CDR3 sequence: CASSVSGGYEQYF. The CDR3 DNA sequence: TGTGCCAGCAGCGTATCAGGGGGCTACGAGCAGTACTTC.

There are a few counts of this clone. Other DNA sequences from this sample encode an identical CDR3 as well. The chain links TRBV6-5 to TRBJ1-5, with D uncertain. V lost 5 bases and J 0 bases, leaving 5 bases between the germline ends. Germline CDR1 reads MNHEY; CDR2 reads SVGAGI. The CDR3 runs to 13 residues. This chain's CDR3 is CASSPGSNQPQHF. The CDR3 DNA reads TGTGCCAGCAGTCCGGGTAGCAATCAGCCCCAGCATTTT.

The chain couples TRBV11-1 to TRBJ2-1; D gene uncertain. The germline gives CDR1 SGHAT, CDR2 FQDESV (reference sequence). This CDR3 spans 14 amino acids. V lost 7 bases and J lost 0, with 10 bases in between. CDR3 sequence reads: CASKARSSYNEQFF. CDR3 sequence (DNA): TGTGCCAGCAAGGCTAGGAGCTCCTACAATGAGCAGTTCTTC.